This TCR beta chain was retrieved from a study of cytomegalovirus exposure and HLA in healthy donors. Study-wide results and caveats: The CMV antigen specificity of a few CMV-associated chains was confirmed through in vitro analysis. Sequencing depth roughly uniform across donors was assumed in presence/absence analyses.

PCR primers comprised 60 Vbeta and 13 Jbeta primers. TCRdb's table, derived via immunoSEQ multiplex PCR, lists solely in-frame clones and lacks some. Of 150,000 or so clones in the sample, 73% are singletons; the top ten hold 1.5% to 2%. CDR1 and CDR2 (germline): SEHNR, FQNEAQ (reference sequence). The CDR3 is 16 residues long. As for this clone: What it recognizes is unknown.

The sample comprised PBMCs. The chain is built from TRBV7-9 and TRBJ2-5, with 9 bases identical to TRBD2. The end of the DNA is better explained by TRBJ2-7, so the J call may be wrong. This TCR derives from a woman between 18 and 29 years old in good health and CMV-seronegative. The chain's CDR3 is CASSLAAGGGGREQYF. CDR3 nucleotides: TGTGCCAGCAGCTTAGCAGCGGGGGGAGGGGGGCGCGAGCAGTACTTC.